This TCR beta chain was obtained from a study of T cell responses to AZD1222 COVID-19 vaccine (dated by TCRdb to 2020 to 2023). With respect to the entire study: TCR sequencing was performed for more than 230 trial participants, of whom around 210 were given two doses of AZD1222 and some 26 were given two doses of MenACWY control vaccine. Trial participants were enrolled into age subgroups of 18-55, 56-69 and 70-plus years, which contained around 140, 26 and 57 TCR-sequenced participants, respectively.

Trimming takes 2 bases off V and 3 bases off J; junction bases not matched to a gene: 0. From cysteine to phenylalanine, the CDR3 is 13 amino acids long. Just CDR3 DNA is preserved here, 39 bases in frame from base 1. The germline V gene sets CDR1 to KGHSH and CDR2 to LQKENI. Points on this clone: Its recognized antigen is unknown. Base qualities are not at hand, and no much larger clone is one base apart.

This sample's time point label indicates: about 28 days (+/-7) after the second vaccine dose. AZD1222 recipients whose second dose came at about 4 weeks and those whose second dose came at about 12 weeks were combined into one group, since spike-specific TCR depth and breadth did not differ between the two schedules. The vaccinee samples were drawn from two UK trials, COV001 and COV002, one of which was a single-blind randomized controlled phase 2/3 trial testing AZD1222 (ChAdOx1 nCoV-19) in healthy adults. For TCRbeta chain sequencing, PBMC samples from trial participants were taken at day 0 and at day 28 after the second dose. Results and caveats for the whole study, not just this receptor: After two AZD1222 doses, spike-specific TCR breadth and depth were significantly higher than at day 0 and than in MenACWY recipients. The whole spike protein was spanned by vaccine-associated CD4 TCRs, and dominant responses were seen in regions 160-218 and 743-854. Most participants were white British and females outnumbered males, and the authors suggested that clonal diversity may have been underestimated. Because no samples from the day 14 peak response were available, repertoires could be characterized only after the peak T cell response. Conclusions about previously exposed vaccinees are limited, since just a handful of AZD1222 recipients were seropositive for SARS-CoV-2 at baseline. Reportedly, close to half of the unique spike-specific TCRs recognized epitopes lying outside the regions that are mutated in the B.1.351 and B.1.1.7 variants. The 56-69-year group was small, and its depth increase did not reach significance, likely because of low power.

The CDR3 regions of human TCRbeta chains were subjected to immunosequencing. As for how the authors treated the data: TCRs in the repertoires were compared against a reference library of SARS-CoV-2-specific TCRs that had been generated with the MIRA antigen-specificity platform. Breadth meant the fraction of unique TCRs that were SARS-CoV-2-associated, whereas depth meant the fraction of total T cells that were SARS-CoV-2-associated. Each spike-specific TCR was assigned to its reactive spike region and to a CD4 or CD8 class using the MIRA data. Log10-transformed breadth and depth values were compared by one-way ANOVA with Sidak's multiple comparisons tests. Not all clones reach the TCRdb copy of this immuneACCESS table, which keeps in-frame sequences only. Checked studies attribute under half of the gap to unresolved V genes and leave the rest unexplained. V and J calls and clone size come straight from that table; D and trimming were deduced from the DNA. The sample table records about 200,000 clones; roughly 92% of these occur just once. Together, the top ten hold roughly 3.5% of the sample.

This receptor was obtained from an adult who received the AZD1222 COVID-19 vaccine. The specimen was peripheral blood, collected 28 days after the second AZD1222 dose. The rearranged chain carries TRBV18 and TRBJ2-5, with 7 junctional bases fitting TRBD2. The CDR3 protein is CASSPSGKETQYF. Here is the DNA: TGTGCCAGCTCACCAAGCGGGAAAGAGACCCAGTACTTC.